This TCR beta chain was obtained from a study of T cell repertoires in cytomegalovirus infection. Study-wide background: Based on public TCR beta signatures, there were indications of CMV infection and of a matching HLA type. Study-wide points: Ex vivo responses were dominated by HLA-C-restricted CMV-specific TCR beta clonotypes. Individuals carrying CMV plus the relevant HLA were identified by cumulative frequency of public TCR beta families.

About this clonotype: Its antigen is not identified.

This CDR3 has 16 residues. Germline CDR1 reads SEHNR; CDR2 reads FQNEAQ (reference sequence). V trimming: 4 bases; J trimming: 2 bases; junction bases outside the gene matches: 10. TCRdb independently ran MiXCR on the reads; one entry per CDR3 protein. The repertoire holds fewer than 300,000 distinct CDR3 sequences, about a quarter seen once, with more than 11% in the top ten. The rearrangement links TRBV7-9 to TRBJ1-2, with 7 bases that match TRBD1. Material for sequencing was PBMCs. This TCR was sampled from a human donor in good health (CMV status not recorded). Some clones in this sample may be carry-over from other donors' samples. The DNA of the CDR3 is TGTGCCAGCAGCTCGCAAGGGGGCGCATCCAACTATGGCTACACCTTC. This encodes CASSSQGGASNYGYTF.